This record looks at one TCR beta chain sequence and its context. The data derive from a study of blood T cell repertoires in COVID-19. On the study more broadly: Collection of acute and convalescent COVID-19 samples took place in the United States, Italy and Spain. Sample material is recorded as cDNA or gDNA derived from T cells, B-cell-depleted T cells, or PBMCs.

Measured with immunoSEQ multiplex PCR; TCRdb has only the in-frame clones, and not every one. The sample shows about 240,000 clones, approximately 83% of them seen only once. This CDR3 region has 14 residues. Germline CDR1 is MNHEY and CDR2 is SMNVEV (reference sequence). V lost 6 bases, J lost 8 bases, and 11 bases stayed unmatched. The sample consisted of peripheral blood. The TCR originated in a woman aged 30 to 39 who had recovered from COVID-19. The chain carries TRBV27 and TRBJ1-1; 8 nucleotides align to TRBD1. The CDR3 sequence: CASSQGTGWAEAFF. The CDR3 coding sequence is TGTGCCAGCAGCCAGGGGACAGGATGGGCGGAAGCTTTCTTT.